This entry describes one T cell receptor beta chain. No antigen is known for it. The germline V gene has CDR1 SGHDT and CDR2 YYEEEE. The V gene lost 4 bases and the J gene lost 4 bases, with 20 bases spanning the gap. CDR3 length: 16 amino acids. Assay: immunoSEQ multiplex PCR; the TCRdb copy retains only in-frame clones and omits some. The sample yields some 20,000 clones, roughly 65% seen once. The sample is drawn from a study of Tregs in tolerant kidney transplant recipients. The study's findings and limits: Validation in larger populations is needed because few patients were studied. Biological reproducibility was not directly addressed, but technical replication error appeared minimal.

Sequencing used Tregs from blood cultured with allogeneic cells. The chain combines TRBV5-6 with TRBJ1-2; no clear D gene. The origin of this receptor is a human donor in good health. CDR3 in amino acids: CASSLLGNGLIYGYTF. The CDR3 region has the DNA TGTGCCAGCAGCCTCTTAGGGAACGGCTTGATCTATGGCTACACCTTC.